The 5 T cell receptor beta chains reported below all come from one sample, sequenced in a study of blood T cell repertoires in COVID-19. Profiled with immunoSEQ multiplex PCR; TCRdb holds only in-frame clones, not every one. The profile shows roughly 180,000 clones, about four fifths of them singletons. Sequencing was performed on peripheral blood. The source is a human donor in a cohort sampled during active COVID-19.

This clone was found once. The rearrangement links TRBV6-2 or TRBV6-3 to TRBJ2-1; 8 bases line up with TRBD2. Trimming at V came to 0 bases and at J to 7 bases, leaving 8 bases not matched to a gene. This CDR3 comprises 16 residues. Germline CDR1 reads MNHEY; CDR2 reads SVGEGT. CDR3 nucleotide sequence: TGTGCCAGCAGTTACTCAGGAGCGGGGGTCATTAATGAGCAGTTCTTC. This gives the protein CASSYSGAGVINEQFF.

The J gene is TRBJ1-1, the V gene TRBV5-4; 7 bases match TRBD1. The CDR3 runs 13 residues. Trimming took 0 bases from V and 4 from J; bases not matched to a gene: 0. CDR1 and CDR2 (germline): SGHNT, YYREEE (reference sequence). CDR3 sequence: CASSLDRGTEAFF. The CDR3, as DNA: TGTGCCAGCAGCTTGGACAGGGGCACTGAAGCTTTCTTT.

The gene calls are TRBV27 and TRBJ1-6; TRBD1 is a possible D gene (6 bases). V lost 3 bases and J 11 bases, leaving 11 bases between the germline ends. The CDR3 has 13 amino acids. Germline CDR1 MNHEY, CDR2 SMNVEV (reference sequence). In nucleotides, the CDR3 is TGTGCCAGCAGTTTGGGGGCAGGGGCACCCCTCCACTTT. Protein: CASSLGAGAPLHF.

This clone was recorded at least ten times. CDR3 protein: CSASPSGSYEQYF. As DNA, the CDR3 is TGCAGTGCTAGTCCCAGCGGAAGCTACGAGCAGTACTTC. This rearrangement joins TRBV20-1 to TRBJ2-7; possible D gene TRBD2, 5 bases. Trimming left V 3 bases short and J 3 bases short, with 12 bases between. The CDR3 is 13 amino acids. Germline V gene sequence: CDR1 DFQATT, CDR2 SNEGSKA (reference sequence).

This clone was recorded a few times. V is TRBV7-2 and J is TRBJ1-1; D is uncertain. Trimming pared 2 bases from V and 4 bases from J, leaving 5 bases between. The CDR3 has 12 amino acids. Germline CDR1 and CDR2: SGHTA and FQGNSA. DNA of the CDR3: TGTGCCAGCAGCTTAATCGGCACTGAAGCTTTCTTT. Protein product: CASSLIGTEAFF.